This T cell receptor beta chain was obtained from a study of cytotoxic CD8 clonotypes in ibrutinib-treated CLL. Per germline, CDR1 LGHNA and CDR2 YNFKEQ. V lost 4 bases, J lost 2 bases, and 4 bases stayed unmatched. The CDR3 runs 15 residues. Measured with immunoSEQ multiplex PCR; TCRdb has only the in-frame clones, and not every one. The sample carries roughly 300,000 clones, more than 70% recorded once. This clone turned up a few times. The sequencing used PBMCs, collected at disease progression, from a patient treated with ibrutinib. This sequence was found in a human donor with chronic lymphocytic leukemia. The rearrangement uses TRBV4-2 and TRBJ1-1; the match to TRBD1 covers 10 bases. The CDR3 DNA sequence: TGTGCCAGCAGCCGGCGACAGGGGGCAAACACTGAAGCTTTCTTT. As protein: CASSRRQGANTEAFF.